This is a list of T cell receptor beta chains from one sample in a study of T cell repertoires in cytomegalovirus infection. A single record per CDR3 protein comes from TCRdb applying MiXCR to the reads. The sample lists roughly 990,000 distinct CDR3 sequences, approximately 30% occurring once. Which antigens these TCRs recognize remains unknown. The sample consisted of cultured CD8+ T cells from PBMCs, taken from culture after CMV antigen stimulation. The receptors derive from a human donor in good health (CMV status not recorded). Some clones in this sample may be carry-over from other donors' samples. Both conserved end residues are part of each CDR3. Fields, in order: J gene, clone size, D gene, V gene, CDR3 protein, CDR3 DNA. D genes are given only for firm matches. Some rows mark clone size as missing; the rest say once, few, many or name a class of expanded clone.

TRBJ2-2 few - TRBV12-3/TRBV12-4 CASSTAYSNTGELFF TGTGCCAGCAGCACAGCTTATTCGAACACCGGGGAGCTGTTTTTT
TRBJ1-4 - TRBD1 TRBV19 CASYTPGQDEKLFF TGTGCCAGTTACACTCCGGGACAGGATGAAAAACTGTTTTTT
TRBJ2-5 - - TRBV5-1 CASSLAYDIQETQYF TGCGCCAGCAGCTTGGCCTATGACATTCAAGAGACCCAGTACTTC
TRBJ1-5 - - TRBV19 CASSHGSSNQPQHF TGTGCCAGTAGTCACGGGAGCAGCAATCAGCCCCAGCATTTT
TRBJ1-2 - TRBD1 TRBV6-5 CASSYSGQFYGYTF TGTGCCAGCAGTTACTCGGGACAGTTCTATGGCTACACCTTC
TRBJ2-1 - - TRBV20-1 CSASTGGVGSYNEQFF TGCAGTGCTTCAACCGGGGGAGTCGGCTCCTACAATGAGCAGTTCTTC
TRBJ1-2 - TRBD1 TRBV12-3/TRBV12-4 CASSRGQGAYYGYTF TGTGCCAGCAGTAGAGGACAGGGAGCTTACTATGGCTACACCTTC
TRBJ2-7 many - TRBV7-9 CASSPRRDKEGYEQYF TGTGCCAGCAGCCCTAGAAGGGACAAGGAGGGCTACGAGCAGTACTTC
TRBJ2-7 - - TRBV27 CASSLTKASSYEQYF TGTGCCAGCAGCCTCACAAAGGCGAGCTCCTACGAGCAGTACTTC
TRBJ2-1 few - TRBV19 CASSMGPDPNEQFF TGTGCCAGTAGTATGGGGCCCGATCCCAATGAGCAGTTCTTC
TRBJ2-5 - TRBD2 TRBV20-1 CSAISGGQETQYF TGCAGTGCTATTTCGGGGGGCCAAGAGACCCAGTACTTC
TRBJ2-5 few - TRBV29-1 CSVDEGVGLEETQYF TGCAGCGTTGATGAGGGGGTCGGACTCGAAGAGACCCAGTACTTC
TRBJ1-5 few - TRBV24-1 CATSPNRTALQPQHF TGTGCCACCAGCCCTAATCGGACAGCCCTTCAGCCCCAGCATTTT
TRBJ2-7 - - TRBV15 CATEISEAGTRVRKQYF TGTGCCACCGAGATCAGTGAAGCCGGGACACGGGTACGGAAGCAGTACTTC
TRBJ1-5 - - TRBV7-1 CVSSTSGNQPQHF TGTGTCAGCAGCACCTCGGGCAATCAGCCCCAGCATTTT
TRBJ1-5 few - TRBV7-2 CASSLTYDQPQHF TGTGCCAGCAGCCTTACGTATGATCAGCCCCAGCATTTT
TRBJ1-1 - TRBD1 TRBV10-2 CASGQGIRAEAFF TGCGCCAGCGGACAGGGGATCAGGGCTGAAGCTTTCTTT
TRBJ1-5 few - TRBV2 CASRDSYNQPQHF TGTGCCAGCAGGGACAGCTACAATCAGCCCCAGCATTTT
TRBJ1-1 - - TRBV28 CATRRGLNTEAFF TGTGCCACTAGGAGGGGGTTAAACACTGAAGCTTTCTTT
TRBJ1-2 many TRBD1 TRBV19 CASSWAGGYEGYTF TGTGCCAGTAGTTGGGCAGGGGGATACGAAGGCTACACCTTC
TRBJ2-3 few - TRBV9 CASSVGDGGTDTQYF TGTGCCAGCAGCGTAGGTGACGGGGGCACAGATACGCAGTATTTT
TRBJ2-3 - TRBD1 TRBV20-1 CSARRDRGADTQYF TGCAGTGCTAGGAGGGACAGGGGGGCAGATACGCAGTATTTT
TRBJ2-1 - - TRBV5-6 CASSLGRDDYNEQFF TGTGCCAGCAGCTTGGGCCGGGACGACTACAATGAGCAGTTCTTC
TRBJ2-2 few - TRBV7-6 CASSLVPTTGELFF TGTGCCAGCAGCTTAGTCCCTACCACCGGGGAGCTGTTTTTT
TRBJ2-2 - - TRBV5-6 CASSAYSNTGELFF TGTGCCAGCAGCGCATACTCGAACACCGGGGAGCTGTTTTTT
TRBJ2-5 - - TRBV11-2 CASSHRGQGGWETQYF TGTGCCAGCAGCCATAGGGGCCAGGGCGGTTGGGAGACCCAGTACTTC
TRBJ2-1 - TRBD1 TRBV7-9 CASSRDRASYNEQFF TGTGCCAGCAGTCGGGACAGAGCATCCTACAATGAGCAGTTCTTC
TRBJ2-5 few - TRBV3-1 CASSQERVRETQYF TGTGCCAGCAGCCAAGAGCGGGTTCGAGAGACCCAGTACTTC